The 24 T cell receptor beta chains below were found in one sample sequenced in a study of blood T cell repertoires in COVID-19. The protocol was immunoSEQ multiplex PCR, while the TCRdb copy is restricted to in-frame clones and leaves out a portion. This table has 35,000 to 45,000 clones, 70% to 80% appearing once. The sample was peripheral blood. The origin of the receptors is a man in his sixties with active COVID-19.

This clone was seen a handful of times. The genes are TRBV19 and TRBJ2-1; tentative D call: TRBD2 (5 bases). CDR3 length equals 16 residues. Trimming removed 1 base at V and 4 bases at J, with 14 bases between. Germline V gene lookup returns CDR1 LNHDA and CDR2 SQIVND (reference sequence). The CDR3 reads CASSIGTPGVYNEQFF. The CDR3 DNA follows: TGTGCCAGTAGTATAGGGACTCCTGGGGTTTACAATGAGCAGTTCTTC.

V is TRBV12-3 or TRBV12-4 and J is TRBJ1-5; weak D call: TRBD1 (6 bases). The CDR3 spans 12 residues. V shed 5 bases and J shed 4 bases, with 6 bases lying between them. CDR3 in DNA: TGTGCCAGCAGTACAGGGAATCAGCCCCAGCATTTT. Translated, it gives CASSTGNQPQHF.

The chain uses TRBV6-5 and TRBJ1-2; D unresolved. Germline CDR1 reads MNHEY; CDR2 reads SVGAGI. CDR3 size: 11 residues. Trimming left V 6 bases short and J 8 bases short, with 10 bases between. CDR3 loop: CASSPGGGYTF. The DNA for the CDR3 is TGTGCCAGCAGCCCAGGAGGCGGCTACACCTTC.

The genes are TRBV5-4 and TRBJ1-1; D uncertain. V was clipped by 0 bases and J by 1 base, with 4 bases between them. The CDR3 contains 13 residues. CDR1 and CDR2 from the germline V gene are SGHNT and YYREEE (reference sequence). Written as DNA, the CDR3 is TGTGCCAGCAGCTTGGACAGGAACACTGAAGCTTTCTTT. Protein: CASSLDRNTEAFF.

As DNA, the CDR3 is TGCGCCAGCAGCCGCGGAGCAACTAATGAAAAACTGTTTTTT. Its translation is CASSRGATNEKLFF. The chain employs TRBV4-3 and TRBJ1-4; D is unresolved. V lost 4 bases and J 0 bases, leaving 6 bases between the germline ends. Germline V gene lookup returns CDR1 LGHNA and CDR2 YSLEER. The CDR3 is made up of 14 amino acids.

The chain uses TRBV12-3 or TRBV12-4 and TRBJ1-1; D gene uncertain. The CDR3 spans 10 residues. The V end was cut by 6 bases, the J end by 8 bases, with 7 bases between. CDR3 DNA sequence: TGTGCCAGCAGCTTACTCGAAGCTTTCTTT. Amino acid sequence: CASSLLEAFF.

The chain recombines TRBV7-2 with TRBJ2-3, with 9 positions matching TRBD2. The germline V gene has CDR1 SGHTA and CDR2 FQGNSA. This CDR3 comprises 18 residues. V gave up 2 bases and J gave up 0 bases; unmatched junction bases: 9. The CDR3 loop reads CASSLILAGTASTDTQYF. The CDR3 coding sequence is TGTGCCAGCAGCTTAATTCTAGCGGGGACCGCTAGCACAGATACGCAGTATTTT.

The genes are TRBV7-2 and TRBJ2-7; a weak D match, TRBD2 (5 bases). The V gene's germline CDR1 is SGHTA and CDR2 FQGNSA. Trimming shortened V by 4 bases and J by 3 bases, and 13 bases separated the two germline ends. The length of the CDR3 is 14 residues. This chain's CDR3 is CASSSRAVSYEQYF. DNA of the CDR3: TGTGCCAGCAGCTCGCGGGCGGTTAGCTACGAGCAGTACTTC.

This clone was picked up a small number of times. The rearrangement uses TRBV30 and TRBJ1-3; D is unclear. Trimming took off 4 bases at V and 8 bases at J, with 9 bases between the two ends. In germline, CDR1 is GTSNPN, CDR2 SVGIG (reference sequence). This CDR3 comprises 11 residues. In DNA form, the CDR3 reads TGTGCCTGGATCTGGAGTTACACCATATATTTT. It translates to CAWIWSYTIYF.

J is TRBJ2-7 and V is TRBV12-2; the table names TRBD2, a call not compared with the DNA. TRBV12-2 is labeled a pseudogene. The CDR3 runs 15 residues. This chain's CDR3 is CASRSIAGGPHEQYF. The CDR3 bases are TGTGCAAGTCGCTCAATAGCGGGGGGGCCCCACGAGCAGTACTTC.

The chain has TRBV6-6 and TRBJ1-4, with 9 bases that match TRBD1. The V and J ends lost 2 bases and 8 bases, in that order; junction bases with no gene match: 6. This CDR3 region has 15 residues. Germline CDR1 and CDR2: MNHNY and SVGAGI (reference sequence). Here the CDR3 reads CASSYTPTGGEKLFF. The CDR3 DNA reads as TGTGCCAGCAGTTACACGCCGACAGGGGGGGAAAAACTGTTTTTT.

J is TRBJ1-2 and V is TRBV6-5; D perhaps matches TRBD1 (6 bases). The CDR3 contains 16 residues. In germline, CDR1 is MNHEY, CDR2 SVGAGI. Deletions cut 0 bases from V and 4 bases from J, with 15 bases between. CDR3 region: CASSYSPSGALYGYTF. DNA of the CDR3: TGTGCCAGCAGTTACTCCCCTTCAGGGGCGCTCTATGGCTACACCTTC.

The V and J genes are TRBV10-2 and TRBJ2-1, with TRBD2 matching 12 bases. This CDR3 is 15 amino acids long. The V gene end was trimmed by 4 bases and the J gene end by 5 bases; junction bases not matched to a gene: 3. Germline values: CDR1 WSHSY, CDR2 SAAADI. The DNA of the CDR3 is TGCGCCAGCAGTGCGGCTAGCGGGGGGGACAATGAGCAGTTCTTC. Encoded protein: CASSAASGGDNEQFF.

The chain employs TRBV7-2 and TRBJ2-5; D is uncertain. The CDR3 covers 13 residues. In germline, CDR1 is SGHTA, CDR2 FQGNSA. Trimming took off 1 base at V and 2 bases at J, with 5 bases between the two ends. The CDR3 coding sequence is TGTGCCAGCAGCTTAGATAATCAAGAGACCCAGTACTTC. Residues: CASSLDNQETQYF.

The gene calls are TRBV3-1 (or the pseudogene TRBV3-2) and TRBJ1-2; D is undetermined. The CDR3 length is 13 residues. The V gene lost 1 base and the J gene lost 7 bases, with 10 bases spanning the gap. From germline, CDR1 is LGHDT and CDR2 YNNKEL (reference sequence). CDR3 sequence (DNA): TGTGCCAGCAGCCAAGCGGGTACCTCTGGCTACACCTTC. Its protein product is CASSQAGTSGYTF.

This sequence joins TRBV2 and TRBJ1-2, with a weak D call TRBD1 (6 bases). V lost 3 bases, J lost 4 bases, and 12 bases lay in between. Germline-derived CDR1 and CDR2 are SNHLY and FYNNEI. The length of the CDR3 is 14 residues. CDR3 nucleotide sequence: TGTGCCAGCAGTGATGGGGGCTCCGTCTATGGCTACACCTTC. The encoded protein is CASSDGGSVYGYTF. Supplemented by reference TRBV2 and TRBJ1-2, the full variable domain reads EPEVTQTPSHQVTQMGQEVILRCVPISNHLYFYWYRQILGQKVEFLVSFYNNEISEKSEIFDDQFSVERPDGSNFTLKIRSTKLEDSAMYFCASSDGGSVYGYTFGSGTRLTVV.

This clone has more than one count but fewer than ten. The chain employs TRBV4-3 and TRBJ1-1, with 9 bases that match TRBD1. The CDR3 length is 15 residues. CDR1 is LGHNA and CDR2 is YSLEER in the germline V gene. Losses at the gene ends were 4 bases for V and 2 bases for J; bases not matched to a gene: 5. The CDR3 sequence is CASSLLQGANTEAFF. The CDR3 DNA follows: TGCGCCAGCAGCCTTTTACAGGGGGCCAACACTGAAGCTTTCTTT.

This clone has just one count. The chain combines TRBV5-4 with TRBJ1-4, with a weak D call TRBD1 (6 bases). The CDR3 is made up of 14 amino acids. CDR1 SGHNT and CDR2 YYREEE come from the germline V gene (reference sequence). The ends were cut back, 2 bases at V and 5 bases at J, with 10 bases in the middle. CDR3 residues: CASSLGTLNEKLFF. DNA of the CDR3: TGTGCCAGCAGCTTAGGGACACTAAATGAAAAACTGTTTTTT.

This sequence joins TRBV7-2 and TRBJ2-2; a possible D gene is TRBD2 (5 bases). CDR3 length equals 13 residues. Germline CDR1 and CDR2: SGHTA and FQGNSA. V dropped 8 bases and J dropped 7 bases, with 14 bases sitting between them. Here the CDR3 DNA reads TGTGCCAGCGCGACGGGAAGAGGCGGGGAGCTGTTTTTT. Protein sequence: CASATGRGGELFF. Full variable domain (missing parts from reference TRBV7-2 and TRBJ2-2): GAGVSQSPSNKVTEKGKDVELRCDPISGHTALYWYRQSLGQGLEFLIYFQGNSAPDKSGLPSDRFSAERTGGSVSTLTIQRTQQEDSAVYLCASATGRGGELFFGEGSRLTVL.

This chain joins TRBV6-2 or TRBV6-3 and TRBJ2-7, with 8 positions matching TRBD1. The CDR3 has 13 residues. The V gene's germline CDR1 is MNHEY and CDR2 SVGEGT. J was trimmed by 6 bases and V by 5 bases; bases with no gene match: 6. The CDR3 coding sequence is TGTGCCAGCAGTCAACAGGGGGTGGGCGAGCAGTACTTC. Its translation is CASSQQGVGEQYF.

The chain combines TRBV7-2 with TRBJ1-2; 7 bases fit TRBD1. The CDR3 consists of 15 residues. Germline values: CDR1 SGHTA, CDR2 FQGNSA. Trimming took 4 bases from V and 5 from J; bases not matched to a gene: 10. The DNA for the CDR3 is TGTGCCAGCAGCTCCTCCCGGGACAGCTTTTATGGCTACACCTTC. It codes for CASSSSRDSFYGYTF.

The rearrangement links TRBV4-1 to TRBJ1-2, with TRBD1 matching 8 bases. The trim removed 2 bases at V and 5 bases at J, leaving 10 bases unmatched. The CDR3 sequence is 16 residues long. Germline V gene sequence: CDR1 MGHRA, CDR2 YSYEKL. The CDR3 is CASSQTPGQDVYGYTF. CDR3 in DNA: TGCGCCAGCAGCCAAACCCCGGGACAGGATGTTTATGGCTACACCTTC.

The CDR3 region has the DNA TGTGCCAGCAGCTCAACAGGGAGAAACACCATATATTTT. Protein: CASSSTGRNTIYF. The chain employs TRBV5-4 and TRBJ1-3, with a weak D call TRBD1 (6 bases). Germline V lookup: CDR1 SGHNT, CDR2 YYREEE (reference sequence). Trimming shortened V by 3 bases and J by 5 bases, and 9 bases separated the two germline ends. The CDR3 extends over 13 amino acids. The entire variable domain, with the rest obtained from reference TRBV5-4 and TRBJ1-3, is as follows: ETGVTQSPTHLIKTRGQQVTLRCSSQSGHNTVSWYQQALGQGPQFIFQYYREEENGRGNFPPRFSGLQFPNYSSELNVNALELDDSALYLCASSSTGRNTIYFGEGSWLTVV.

V usage is TRBV27 and J usage is TRBJ2-7; tentatively, D is TRBD1 (6 bases). V lost 7 bases to trimming and J lost 3 bases, with 16 bases between them. The CDR3 is made up of 14 amino acids. From germline, CDR1 is MNHEY and CDR2 SMNVEV (reference sequence). Here the CDR3 DNA reads TGTGCCAGCACCCTCCAAGGGGGAAGCTACGAGCAGTACTTC. It codes for CASTLQGGSYEQYF.